A single T cell receptor beta chain is shown here with its context. These data come from a study of blood T cell repertoires in COVID-19. Study at large: Samples came from the United States, Italy and Spain, spanning acute and convalescent COVID-19. T cells, B-cell-depleted T cells, or PBMCs supplied cDNA or gDNA.

Original analysis: Amplification of reference gene primers was used by the study to estimate nucleated cell counts. Clones were sequenced by immunoSEQ multiplex PCR, and TCRdb holds only the in-frame ones, with some missing. V and J calls and clone size are given by that table; D and trimming were obtained from the DNA. This table holds about 89,000 clones, about 91% found once. The sequencing input was peripheral blood. This receptor was identified in a human donor with active COVID-19. The donor label of this sample is uncertain.

CDR3 sequence (DNA): TGTGCCAGCAGTCCCGCCGGGACCTACAATGAGCAGTTCTTC. It specifies CASSPAGTYNEQFF. The gene calls are TRBV28 and TRBJ2-1; TRBD2 is a possible D gene (5 bases). The CDR3 length is 14 residues. Between the trimmed V and J ends, which lost 5 bases and 2 bases, there was a span of 10 bases. Germline-derived CDR1 and CDR2 are MDHEN and SYDVKM.